This T cell receptor beta chain is from a study of cytomegalovirus exposure and HLA in healthy donors. This clone was found a few times. V lost 5 bases, J lost 0 bases, and 4 bases stayed unmatched. The CDR3 is 15 residues long. Germline V gene lookup returns CDR1 LNHDA and CDR2 SQIVND (reference sequence). Clones were sequenced by immunoSEQ multiplex PCR, and TCRdb holds only the in-frame ones, with some missing. The table has 300,000 to 450,000 clones, 86% seen once. The TCR sequence derives from a woman younger than 35 in good health and CMV-seronegative. This chain connects TRBV19 to TRBJ1-5, with 7 bases lining up with TRBD1. The sequencing sample was made of PBMCs. The CDR3 loop is CASSVDRTSNQPQHF. DNA of the CDR3: TGTGCCAGTAGTGTGGACAGGACTAGCAATCAGCCCCAGCATTTT.